This is a list of T cell receptor beta chains from one sample in a study of T cells in Graves' hyperthyroidism and ophthalmopathy. Each CDR3 protein gets one entry after TCRdb re-called the multiplex PCR reads with MiXCR. The profile covers about 370,000 distinct CDR3 sequences, with nearly 15% appearing a single time and roughly a fifth taken by the ten largest. The sample was blood. These TCRs come from a woman in her fifties or sixties with Graves' ophthalmopathy. Each CDR3 is given with its conserved first and last residue. The D gene is left open where the match is weak. For some rows the clone size is stated as once, few or many, or as a class when expanded; others skip it.

j_gene: TRBJ2-1; v_gene: TRBV20-1; abundance: many; d_gene: .; CDR3nt: TGCAGTGCCACTCCGGGGAGCTCCTACAATGAGCAGTTCTTC; CDR3aa: CSATPGSSYNEQFF
j_gene: TRBJ2-5; v_gene: TRBV3-1; abundance: many; d_gene: .; CDR3nt: TGTGCCAGCAGCCAAGATGGTAGCGGTCTGGAGACCCAGTACTTC; CDR3aa: CASSQDGSGLETQYF
j_gene: TRBJ1-1; v_gene: TRBV5-1; abundance: many; d_gene: TRBD1; CDR3nt: TGCGCCAGCAGCTCGTCACAGGGGGCGGGGGTCACTGAAGCTTTCTTT; CDR3aa: CASSSSQGAGVTEAFF
j_gene: TRBJ2-2; v_gene: TRBV28; abundance: .; d_gene: .; CDR3nt: TGTGCCAGCAGACTAGGGGCCACCGGGGAGCTGTTTTTT; CDR3aa: CASRLGATGELFF
j_gene: TRBJ2-3; v_gene: TRBV7-3; abundance: many; d_gene: .; CDR3nt: TGTGCCAGCAGCTTAGGGCCCCGAGGCACAGATACGCAGTATTTT; CDR3aa: CASSLGPRGTDTQYF
j_gene: TRBJ1-5; v_gene: TRBV20-1; abundance: few; d_gene: .; CDR3nt: TGCAGTGCTAGGGGGGGGATTGGCAATCAGCCCCAGCATTTT; CDR3aa: CSARGGIGNQPQHF
j_gene: TRBJ1-1; v_gene: TRBV6-6; abundance: .; d_gene: .; CDR3nt: TGTGCCAGCAGTTACGCAGTGTGGGGGGGGGTCGACACTGAAGCTTTCTTT; CDR3aa: CASSYAVWGGVDTEAFF
j_gene: TRBJ1-5; v_gene: TRBV27; abundance: many; d_gene: .; CDR3nt: TGTGCCAGCAGTCCATGGAAAGCTAGCAATCAGCCCCAGCATTTT; CDR3aa: CASSPWKASNQPQHF
j_gene: TRBJ2-7; v_gene: TRBV20-1; abundance: many; d_gene: TRBD2; CDR3nt: TGCAGTGCTAGACGTCTAGCGGGAGACTCCGAGCAGTACTTC; CDR3aa: CSARRLAGDSEQYF
j_gene: TRBJ2-5; v_gene: TRBV15; abundance: few; d_gene: TRBD2; CDR3nt: TGTGCCACCAGCAGTTCTAGCGGGAGATTAGAGACCCAGTACTTC; CDR3aa: CATSSSSGRLETQYF
j_gene: TRBJ2-3; v_gene: TRBV29-1; abundance: many; d_gene: .; CDR3nt: TGCAGCTGGGTTGGTAGTAGAGATACGCAGTATTTT; CDR3aa: CSWVGSRDTQYF
j_gene: TRBJ2-5; v_gene: TRBV28; abundance: .; d_gene: TRBD1; CDR3nt: TGTGCCAGCAGAACACAGGGGGCTCTGGGAGAGACCCAGTACTTC; CDR3aa: CASRTQGALGETQYF
j_gene: TRBJ2-7; v_gene: TRBV10-3; abundance: many; d_gene: TRBD1; CDR3nt: TGTGCCATCAGCGGACAGGGGAGCGACTACGAGCAGTACTTC; CDR3aa: CAISGQGSDYEQYF
j_gene: TRBJ2-7; v_gene: TRBV18; abundance: many; d_gene: .; CDR3nt: TGTGCCAGCTCATCCCCGACAGTCTACGAGCAGTACTTC; CDR3aa: CASSSPTVYEQYF
j_gene: TRBJ2-7; v_gene: TRBV4-1; abundance: many; d_gene: TRBD2; CDR3nt: TGCGCCAGCAGCCATCTCTTAGCGGGCGAGCAGTACTTC; CDR3aa: CASSHLLAGEQYF
j_gene: TRBJ1-2; v_gene: TRBV28; abundance: many; d_gene: TRBD1; CDR3nt: TGTGCCAGCAGTTTATTGTCAGGGGGTGGCTACACCTTC; CDR3aa: CASSLLSGGGYTF